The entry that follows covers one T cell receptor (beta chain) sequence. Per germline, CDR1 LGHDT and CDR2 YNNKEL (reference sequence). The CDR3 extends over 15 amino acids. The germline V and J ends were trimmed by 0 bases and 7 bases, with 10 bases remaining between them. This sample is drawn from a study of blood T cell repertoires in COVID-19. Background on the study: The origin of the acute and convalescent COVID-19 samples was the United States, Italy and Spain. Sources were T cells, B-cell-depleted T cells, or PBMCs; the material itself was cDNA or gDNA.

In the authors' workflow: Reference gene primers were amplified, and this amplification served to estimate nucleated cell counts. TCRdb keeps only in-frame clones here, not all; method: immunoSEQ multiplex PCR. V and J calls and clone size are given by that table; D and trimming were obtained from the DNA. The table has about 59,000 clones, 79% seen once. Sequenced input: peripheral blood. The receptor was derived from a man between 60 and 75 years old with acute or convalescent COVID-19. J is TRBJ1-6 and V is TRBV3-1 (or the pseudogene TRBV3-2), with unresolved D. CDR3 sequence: CASSQDSGWNSPLHF. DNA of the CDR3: TGTGCCAGCAGCCAAGATTCAGGATGGAATTCACCCCTCCACTTT.